The 27 T cell receptor beta chains given below trace back to one sample, sequenced in a study of OX40 agonist ivuxolimab in advanced cancers. Libraries were prepared by immunoSEQ multiplex PCR; TCRdb keeps only in-frame clonotypes and omits some of them. The sample includes tens of thousands of clones, 87% of them seen just once. The material was CD4+ or CD8+ T cells sorted from blood, obtained in a trial of the OX40 agonist ivuxolimab. All receptors come from an adult with an advanced solid tumor such as melanoma, head and neck, liver or kidney cancer.

V and J are TRBV13 and TRBJ1-1; 8 nucleotides match TRBD1. Germline values: CDR1 PRHDT, CDR2 FYEKMQ (reference sequence). After removal of 4 bases from V and 4 bases from J, the junction contained 5 bases not matched to a gene. CDR3 length: 14 amino acids. In DNA form, the CDR3 reads TGTGCCAGCAGCTACAGACAGGGGTCCACTGAAGCTTTCTTT. Translation: CASSYRQGSTEAFF.

The chain is built from TRBV10-1 and TRBJ1-4, with D possibly being TRBD1 (6 bases). Germline V gives CDR1 WNHNN, CDR2 SYGVQD (reference sequence). This CDR3 contains 14 residues. Trimming took 6 bases from V and 6 from J, leaving 14 bases between them. CDR3 DNA: TGCGCCAGCAGCCCGACAGGAGGGGATGAAAAACTGTTTTTT. Translating it yields CASSPTGGDEKLFF.

The chain has TRBV6-1 and TRBJ2-7, with 7 positions matching TRBD1. This CDR3 has 12 residues. V lost 6 bases and J lost 5; bases outside the gene matches: 4. Germline-derived CDR1 and CDR2 are MNHNS and SASEGT. The CDR3 DNA sequence: TGTGCCAGCAGCCCCGACAGGGACGAGCAGTACGTC. Translation gives CASSPDRDEQYV.

This chain joins TRBV7-9 and TRBJ2-7; D is perhaps TRBD2 (6 bases). The CDR3 covers 16 residues. Per germline, CDR1 SEHNR and CDR2 FQNEAQ (reference sequence). Deletions cut 1 base from V and 3 bases from J, with 16 bases between. The CDR3 is CASSLGAGGTHYEQYF. In nucleotides, the CDR3 is TGTGCCAGCAGCTTAGGTGCTGGCGGGACCCACTACGAGCAGTACTTC.

The rearrangement links TRBV15 to TRBJ2-5, with TRBD2 matching over 7 bases. The germline gives CDR1 LNHNV, CDR2 YYDKDF (reference sequence). The CDR3 is 20 residues long. Trimming removed 1 base from V and 0 bases from J; junction bases left unmatched: 17. DNA for the CDR3: TGTGCCACCAGCAGAGGAGGCCCGACCACTAGCGCCTGGTACCAAGAGACCCAGTACTTC. This codes for CATSRGGPTTSAWYQETQYF.

V and J are TRBV7-3 and TRBJ1-5; D call uncertain. The CDR3 contains 14 residues. Germline loops: CDR1 SGHTA, CDR2 FQGTGA. V was shortened by 0 bases and J by 1 base, with 4 bases between the two germline ends. DNA of the CDR3: TGTGCCAGCAGCTTAACTGGGAGCAATCAGCCCCAGCATTTT. Residues: CASSLTGSNQPQHF.

This chain joins TRBV7-9 and TRBJ2-7; 7 bases align to TRBD2. With 4 bases clipped from V and 0 bases from J, the junction kept 3 bases outside the gene matches. The CDR3 consists of 14 residues. CDR1 is SEHNR and CDR2 is FQNEAQ in the germline V gene (reference sequence). Here the CDR3 reads CASSSRTSSYEQYF. The CDR3 DNA reads TGTGCCAGCAGCTCCAGGACTAGCTCCTACGAGCAGTACTTC.

The chain uses TRBV6-1 and TRBJ1-1; TRBD1 might be the D (6 bases). Germline assignment: CDR1 MNHNS and CDR2 SASEGT. V lost 2 bases, J lost 6 bases, and 13 bases lay in between. There are 14 residues in the CDR3. The CDR3 protein is CASSERLGAAEAFF. The CDR3 DNA reads as TGTGCCAGCAGTGAAAGGTTGGGGGCGGCTGAAGCTTTCTTT.

The chain joins TRBV7-9 to TRBJ2-3; 7 bases are a match to TRBD2. The CDR3 has 15 amino acids. The germline CDR1 and CDR2 sequences are SEHNR and FQNEAQ (reference sequence). V was pared by 6 bases and J by 5 bases, with 11 bases of the junction left unmatched. CDR3 region: CASSGRGLYGDTQYF. The DNA for the CDR3 is TGTGCCAGCAGTGGGCGGGGGTTGTACGGAGATACGCAGTATTTT.

There are a few counts of this clone. In nucleotides, the CDR3 is TGTGCCAGCAGCTTATTCGGGGAAAGCACAGATACGCAGTATTTT. Its protein is CASSLFGESTDTQYF. V and J are TRBV7-9 and TRBJ2-3, with a weak D call TRBD2 (5 bases). The V end was cut by 2 bases, the J end by 0 bases, with 9 bases between. The CDR3 is made up of 15 amino acids. Germline V lookup: CDR1 SEHNR, CDR2 FQNEAQ (reference sequence).

V and J are TRBV5-1 and TRBJ1-4; D is perhaps TRBD1 (6 bases). This CDR3 contains 15 residues. Germline V gives CDR1 SGHRS, CDR2 YFSETQ. V was clipped by 0 bases and J by 5 bases, with 11 bases between them. In nucleotides, the CDR3 is TGCGCCAGCAGCTTGGCCGGGACACAAAATGAAAAACTGTTTTTT. Translating it yields CASSLAGTQNEKLFF.

The chain uses TRBV19 and TRBJ2-3; maybe TRBD2 (5 bases). The CDR3 length is 15 residues. Germline V lookup: CDR1 LNHDA, CDR2 SQIVND (reference sequence). Trimming left V 0 bases short and J 0 bases short, with 7 bases between. CDR3 nucleotide sequence: TGTGCCAGTAGTATAGATGAGGGCAGCACAGATACGCAGTATTTT. Translation gives CASSIDEGSTDTQYF. The whole variable domain, remainder taken from reference TRBV19 and TRBJ2-3, is DGGITQSPKYLFRKEGQNVTLSCEQNLNHDAMYWYRQDPGQGLRLIYYSQIVNDFQKGDIAEGYSVSREKKESFPLTVTSAQKNPTAFYLCASSIDEGSTDTQYFGPGTRLTVL.

By share of the sample, this clone is medium-sized. The chain employs TRBV7-3 and TRBJ2-2, with TRBD1 matching 7 bases. This CDR3 has 15 amino acids. Per germline, CDR1 SGHTA and CDR2 FQGTGA. The V segment lost 2 bases and the J segment 3 bases; nucleotides outside the gene matches: 3. CDR3 DNA sequence: TGTGCCAGCAGCTTACAGGGGGATTACACCGGGGAGCTGTTTTTT. This sequence encodes CASSLQGDYTGELFF.

The chain couples TRBV7-9 to TRBJ1-5; no clear D gene. V was pared by 1 base and J by 2 bases, with 9 bases between. Germline loops: CDR1 SEHNR, CDR2 FQNEAQ (reference sequence). The CDR3 is 15 residues long. The CDR3 protein is CASSLGGGGNQPQHF. CDR3 bases: TGTGCCAGCAGCTTAGGGGGTGGGGGCAATCAGCCCCAGCATTTT.

The chain is built from TRBV5-1 and TRBJ2-5, with 8 bases matching TRBD2. TRBJ2-7 matches the DNA end more closely, so the J call is doubtful. The V gene's germline CDR1 is SGHRS and CDR2 YFSETQ. The CDR3 spans 14 residues. The CDR3 DNA is TGCGCCAGCAGCTCGACTAGCGCATCCGACGAGCAGTACTTC. It specifies CASSSTSASDEQYF.

The V and J genes are TRBV29-1 and TRBJ2-7; 10 bases are shared with TRBD1. With V trimmed by 6 bases and J by 4 bases, 15 bases remained unmatched. From germline, CDR1 is SQVTM and CDR2 ANQGSEA. The CDR3 loop spans 16 amino acids. CDR3 DNA sequence: TGCAGCGTCCACTCCAGACGGACAGGGGGACGATACGAGCAGTACTTC. This translates into CSVHSRRTGGRYEQYF.

This sequence joins TRBV11-3 and TRBJ1-2, with D unclear. Trimming cost V 2 bases and J 3 bases, with 13 bases left between them. This CDR3 spans 15 amino acids. CDR1 is SGHNT, CDR2 YENEEA, per germline. Written as DNA, the CDR3 is TGTGCCAGCAGCTTATCGGGCCCCGGGCACTATGGCTACACCTTC. It yields the protein CASSLSGPGHYGYTF.

The V call is TRBV9, the J call TRBJ1-6, with TRBD1 identical over 8 bases. Germline lookup yields CDR1 SGDLS and CDR2 YYNGEE. The CDR3 is 18 amino acids. The V segment lost 3 bases and the J segment 0 bases; nucleotides outside the gene matches: 8. The CDR3 sequence: CASSDWDRSSSYNSPLHF. Written as DNA, the CDR3 is TGTGCCAGCAGCGACTGGGACAGGTCGAGCTCCTATAATTCACCCCTCCACTTT.

This chain connects TRBV7-8 to TRBJ2-1; 12 bases agree with TRBD1. Per the germline V gene, CDR1 is SGHVS and CDR2 is FQNEAQ. The J segment lost 6 bases and the V segment lost 3 bases, leaving 3 bases of the junction unmatched. CDR3 length: 15 residues. CDR3 DNA: TGTGCCAGCAGCTTCCGGGACAGGGGGCTCAATGAGCAGTTCTTC. This encodes CASSFRDRGLNEQFF.

CDR3 residues: CASSRGQGGTEAFF. CDR3 sequence (DNA): TGTGCCAGCAGCCGCGGACAGGGAGGCACTGAAGCTTTCTTT. The genes are TRBV5-5 and TRBJ1-1; the match to TRBD1 covers 8 bases. Unmatched junction bases numbered 6, after V lost 4 bases and J lost 4 bases. This CDR3 region has 14 residues. Germline CDR1 and CDR2: SGHKS and YYEKEE (reference sequence). Together with reference TRBV5-5 and TRBJ1-1, the CDR3 gives the full variable domain: DAGVTQSPTHLIKTRGQQVTLRCSPISGHKSVSWYQQVLGQGPQFIFQYYEKEERGRGNFPDRFSARQFPNYSSELNVNALLLGDSALYLCASSRGQGGTEAFFGQGTRLTVV.

The rearrangement links TRBV27 to TRBJ1-5; 9 positions match TRBD1. The V gene's germline CDR1 is MNHEY and CDR2 SMNVEV (reference sequence). The CDR3 is 15 residues long. Trimming removed 8 bases from V and 7 bases from J; junction bases left unmatched: 12. Here the CDR3 reads CASGSGTGSKQPQHF. In DNA, the CDR3 is TGTGCCAGCGGTTCCGGGACAGGGTCTAAACAGCCCCAGCATTTT.

V and J are TRBV27 and TRBJ2-3; weak D call: TRBD2 (6 bases). The V end was cut by 10 bases, the J end by 3 bases, with 14 bases between. The CDR3 runs 13 residues. Germline V gives CDR1 MNHEY, CDR2 SMNVEV (reference sequence). In DNA, the CDR3 is TGTGCCATCGGGACTGGGAGGACAGATACGCAGTATTTT. Translated: CAIGTGRTDTQYF.

As for this clone: One junction end does not reproduce the germline sequence, and a read error may be involved. The chain uses TRBV11-2 and TRBJ2-2, with 12 bases identical to TRBD2. The CDR3 has 17 residues. In germline, CDR1 is SGHAT, CDR2 FQNNGV. The CDR3 loop reads CASSSRLAGVPDRGAVF. The CDR3 nucleotides read TGTGCCAGCAGCTCCCGACTAGCGGGAGTTCCGGACCGGGGAGCTGTTTTT. The full variable domain, in which reference TRBV11-2 and TRBJ2-2 provide the parts outside the CDR3, is EAGVAQSPRYKIIEKRQSVAFWCNPISGHATLYWYQQILGQGPKLLIQFQNNGVVDDSQLPKDRFSAERLKGVDSTLKIQPAKLEDSAVYLCASSSRLAGVPDRGAVFGEGSRLTVL.

The V gene is TRBV7-9, the J gene TRBJ1-1, with D maybe TRBD1 (5 bases). CDR1 SEHNR and CDR2 FQNEAQ come from the germline V gene (reference sequence). The CDR3 runs 14 residues. Trimming shortened V by 1 base and J by 7 bases, and 13 bases separated the two germline ends. CDR3 bases: TGTGCCAGCAGCTTAGGGGGGACTTCCATTGAAGCTTTCTTT. Encoded protein: CASSLGGTSIEAFF.

The rearrangement joins TRBV19 to TRBJ2-2; TRBD1 might be the D (5 bases). V was cut by 7 bases and J by 2 bases, with 20 bases left in between. The germline V gene encodes CDR1 LNHDA and CDR2 SQIVND (reference sequence). This CDR3 contains 17 residues. This CDR3 is CASTQERTGFNTGELFF. As DNA, the CDR3 is TGTGCCAGTACCCAAGAACGAACAGGATTCAACACCGGGGAGCTGTTTTTT.

The genes are TRBV4-1 and TRBJ1-6, with D hard to call. The germline CDR1 and CDR2 sequences are MGHRA and YSYEKL. V gave up 1 base and J gave up 6 bases, with 13 bases separating them. The CDR3 sequence is 16 residues long. The CDR3 is CASSQVQDASNSPLHF. DNA of the CDR3: TGCGCCAGCAGCCAAGTTCAGGACGCTAGTAATTCACCCCTCCACTTT.

The chain has TRBV5-8 and TRBJ2-2; 10 bases fit TRBD1. V shed 4 bases, J shed 4 bases, and the junction held 10 bases outside the gene matches. CDR1 is SGHTS and CDR2 is YDEGEE in the germline V gene. The CDR3 is 17 residues long. DNA of the CDR3: TGTGCCAGCAGCCAGCAGGGACAGGGGTTTAGCACCGGGGAGCTGTTTTTT. This translates into CASSQQGQGFSTGELFF. Full variable domain (remainder filled in from reference TRBV5-8 and TRBJ2-2): EAGVTQSPTHLIKTRGQQATLRCSPISGHTSVYWYQQALGLGLQFLLWYDEGEERNRGNFPPRFSGRQFPNYSSELNVNALELEDSALYLCASSQQGQGFSTGELFFGEGSRLTVL.